A selection of T cell receptor beta chains follows, all from one sample in a study of shared clonotypes between healthy human individuals. Some clones are missing from TCRdb's copy, which holds only in-frame ones; the method was immunoSEQ multiplex PCR. Here the sample spans a few hundred thousand clones, 95% to 96% being singletons. Sequencing was done on a sample of naive CD8+ T cells sorted from blood. These receptors were taken from a woman in her twenties or thirties in good health. Both conserved end residues are part of each CDR3. A D gene is named only where the DNA matches it firmly. Clone size is shown for a subset of rows, as once, few, many or a class of expanded clone.

abundance	v_gene	d_gene	j_gene	CDR3aa	CDR3nt
-	TRBV7-9	TRBD1	TRBJ2-2	CASSSLTGATRGELFF	TGTGCCAGCAGCTCCCTAACAGGGGCGACCCGCGGGGAGCTGTTTTTT
-	TRBV5-1	TRBD2	TRBJ2-7	CASSLAGASTYEQYF	TGCGCCAGTTCCCTAGCGGGAGCCAGTACCTACGAGCAGTACTTC
-	TRBV4-1	-	TRBJ2-2	CASSPHGVGRAGELFF	TGCGCCAGCAGCCCCCACGGGGTGGGGCGAGCCGGGGAGCTGTTTTTT
-	TRBV5-1	-	TRBJ2-3	CASSSETPTDTQYF	TGCGCCAGCAGCTCGGAGACCCCCACAGATACGCAGTATTTT
-	TRBV28	-	TRBJ1-1	CASSLSESNTEAFF	TGTGCCAGCAGTTTATCTGAGTCAAACACTGAAGCTTTCTTT
-	TRBV5-5	-	TRBJ2-6	CASSPGASGANVLTF	TGTGCCAGCAGCCCCGGGGCGTCTGGGGCCAACGTCCTGACTTTC
-	TRBV7-9	TRBD1	TRBJ2-1	CASSILTGGGNEQFF	TGTGCCAGCAGCATCTTGACAGGGGGTGGCAATGAGCAGTTCTTC
-	TRBV19	TRBD1	TRBJ1-2	CASSPGQGAFYGYTF	TGTGCCAGTAGCCCCGGACAGGGGGCTTTCTATGGCTACACCTTC
-	TRBV27	TRBD1	TRBJ1-1	CASSLQGSTEAFF	TGTGCCAGCAGTCTACAGGGGAGCACTGAAGCTTTCTTT
once	TRBV10-3	TRBD1	TRBJ2-1	CAISEPLQGESSYNEQFF	TGTGCCATCAGTGAGCCCCTGCAGGGGGAAAGCTCCTACAATGAGCAGTTCTTC
-	TRBV5-6	-	TRBJ2-2	CASSLAGLANTGELFF	TGTGCCAGCAGCTTGGCTGGTCTCGCGAACACCGGGGAGCTGTTTTTT
-	TRBV7-9	-	TRBJ2-5	CASSFRVLETQYF	TGTGCCAGCAGCTTTCGGGTTTTGGAGACCCAGTACTTC
-	TRBV27	-	TRBJ1-5	CASSFSGSQPQHF	TGTGCCAGCAGTTTCTCCGGTTCCCAGCCCCAGCATTTT
-	TRBV7-8	-	TRBJ2-7	CASSLAQGYEQYF	TGTGCCAGCAGCTTAGCTCAGGGGTACGAGCAGTACTTC
-	TRBV7-8	-	TRBJ2-4	CASSLAGSLAIQYF	TGTGCCAGCAGCTTAGCGGGCAGTCTGGCCATTCAGTACTTC
-	TRBV13	-	TRBJ1-3	CASSPSDRMDTIYF	TGTGCCAGCAGCCCATCAGACAGGATGGACACCATATATTTT
-	TRBV11-1	-	TRBJ2-7	CASSHSYEQYF	TGTGCCAGCAGCCACTCCTACGAGCAGTACTTC
-	TRBV4-1	TRBD2	TRBJ2-1	CASSQEPGLSSYNEQFF	TGCGCCAGCAGCCAAGAACCGGGACTAAGCTCCTACAATGAGCAGTTCTTC
-	TRBV6-4	-	TRBJ2-1	CASSVGFAHVYEQFF	TGTGCCAGCAGTGTGGGCTTCGCCCACGTTTATGAGCAGTTCTTC
-	TRBV9	-	TRBJ1-2	CAGSSGLTNYGYTF	TGTGCCGGCAGCTCTGGGCTGACTAACTATGGCTACACCTTC
-	TRBV19	-	TRBJ2-7	CASSIVGGSAYEQYF	TGTGCCAGTAGTATAGTGGGCGGTTCCGCCTACGAGCAGTACTTC
-	TRBV6-5	-	TRBJ2-1	CASSYSWAGGNEQFF	TGTGCCAGCAGTTACTCGTGGGCAGGGGGGAATGAGCAGTTCTTC
-	TRBV25-1	-	TRBJ2-2	CASSNPTGELFF	TGTGCCAGCAGTAATCCAACCGGGGAGCTGTTTTTT